This TCR beta chain was sequenced for a study of T cells after yellow fever vaccination. Background on the study: For low cell numbers, libraries were made with SMART-Seq v4 Ultra Low Input. General study findings and limits: Weaker, the secondary response had a peak occurring faster, on day 5 versus 15.

V shed 9 bases and J shed 7 bases, with 12 bases lying between them. The CDR3 consists of 12 residues. Germline-derived CDR1 and CDR2 are KGHDR and SFDVKD. 5'RACE template switching generated TCR cDNA, adding a universal primer site and UMIs. TCRdb fed the 5' RACE reads into MiXCR, producing one record per CDR3 protein. This sample carries 310,000 or so distinct CDR3 sequences, 3% to 4.5% of them seen once, and the ten largest clones take around 20%. With regard to this clonotype: Its target is not known.

This TCR was sampled from a young man who received the YFV17D yellow fever vaccine. The chain has TRBV24-1 and TRBJ2-1, with TRBD2 as a possible D gene (6 bases). Specimen: PBMCs, collected on the day of the yellow fever booster vaccination. The CDR3 here is CATASGVNEQFF. Here the CDR3 DNA reads TGTGCCACCGCGTCGGGGGTGAATGAGCAGTTCTTC.